The source of this T cell receptor beta chain is a study of blood T cell repertoires in COVID-19. Study information: For recovered donors of Cohort 3, there were two negative PCRs, clearance, or symptom resolution. T cells, B-cell-depleted T cells, or PBMCs provided the cDNA or gDNA that served as material.

Looked up from germline, CDR1 is SEHNR and CDR2 is FQNEAQ (reference sequence). The CDR3 runs to 12 residues. Trimming took off 4 bases at V and 12 bases at J, with 13 bases between the two ends. Per the original methods: Estimation of nucleated cell counts was performed using reference gene primer amplification. This table comes from immunoSEQ multiplex PCR, and its TCRdb copy is limited to in-frame clones, with some not included. That table is the source of V, J and clone size, and D and trimming were worked out from the DNA. Counted here are under 300,000 clones, 88% occurring once; the ten biggest clones make up around 2%. Cohort assignment relied on participant-reported clinical history.

Specimen: PBMCs or T cells enriched from blood (not recorded which). This chain joins TRBV7-9 and TRBJ2-1; maybe TRBD1 (6 bases). The source of this sequence is a woman aged 55-69 years in a cohort exposed to, infected with or recovered from COVID-19 (not recorded which). For the CDR3, the DNA is TGTGCCAGCAGCTACGGACAGTCGGCGCAGTTCTTC. Amino acids: CASSYGQSAQFF. Full variable domain (rest looked up from reference TRBV7-9 and TRBJ2-1): DTGVSQNPRHKITKRGQNVTFRCDPISEHNRLYWYRQTLGQGPEFLTYFQNEAQLEKSRLLSDRFSAERPKGSFSTLEIQRTEQGDSAMYLCASSYGQSAQFFGPGTRLTVL.